The present TCR beta chain was sequenced within a study of CXCR3-negative and CXCR3-positive naive CD8 T cells. Overall study results and limits: More hydrophobic TRB CDR3s were found in CXCR3-positive naive cells than in CXCR3-negative naive cells. Memory cells differed in TRBV-TRBJ usage, but naive CXCR3-negative and CXCR3-positive cells had similar usage.

A word on this clonotype: No antigen is known for it.

With roughly 300,000 cells each, the CD8+ T cell subsets were individually sorted in triplicate. Identification of naive CD8+ T cells rested on CD45RO-CCR7+CD27+CD95- status. Libraries of TRB cDNA were made by 5' RACE and carried UMIs. TCRdb re-called the 5' RACE reads and shows each CDR3 protein once, DNA omitted. The sample holds roughly 130,000 distinct CDR3 sequences. Germline loops: CDR1 MDHEN, CDR2 SYDVKM. This CDR3 spans 12 amino acids. V and J are TRBV28 and TRBJ1-2. The receptor was derived from a human donor in good health. Some clones in this sample may be carry-over from other donors' samples. Source material: naive CXCR3+ CD8+ T cells from blood. Stated subset: CD45RO-CCR7+CD27+CD95- naive CD8+ T cells expressing CXCR3 (TNR3+). Here the CDR3 reads CASTREGYGYTF.